A selection of T cell receptor beta chains follows, all from one sample in a study. TCRdb reprocessed the 5' RACE reads via MiXCR and lists one record per CDR3 protein. The sample lists roughly 40,000 distinct CDR3 sequences, approximately 19% occurring once. Sequencing input: naive CD4+ T cells sorted from a lymph node. These receptors were collected from a female donor with breast cancer. Both conserved end residues are trimmed from each CDR3. Clone size is stated in some rows and not others, as once, few, many or a class when expanded.

J gene: TRBJ1-1
V gene: TRBV6-1
clone size: NA
CDR3 protein: ASSQGGNTEAF

J gene: TRBJ2-2
V gene: TRBV9
clone size: few
CDR3 protein: ASSGETVKAGELF

J gene: TRBJ2-1
V gene: TRBV10-3
clone size: NA
CDR3 protein: AISGSRELEQF

J gene: TRBJ2-2
V gene: TRBV6-5
clone size: many
CDR3 protein: ASSYVKGTGELF

J gene: TRBJ2-5
V gene: TRBV6-1
clone size: few
CDR3 protein: ASSEGPSGAQETQY

J gene: TRBJ1-4
V gene: TRBV5-1
clone size: many
CDR3 protein: ASSRGATNEKLF

J gene: TRBJ1-1
V gene: TRBV2
clone size: many
CDR3 protein: ASSPGTGAF

J gene: TRBJ2-3
V gene: TRBV3-1
clone size: many
CDR3 protein: ASSQRDGGTQY

J gene: TRBJ2-7
V gene: TRBV2
clone size: few
CDR3 protein: ASTRERQY

J gene: TRBJ2-5
V gene: TRBV25-1
clone size: NA
CDR3 protein: ASSESRLGSLGETQY

J gene: TRBJ1-1
V gene: TRBV11-2
clone size: NA
CDR3 protein: ASSSARNTEAF

J gene: TRBJ1-1
V gene: TRBV5-1
clone size: many
CDR3 protein: ASSREGTEAF

J gene: TRBJ1-2
V gene: TRBV5-1
clone size: NA
CDR3 protein: ASKSGQAYGYT

J gene: TRBJ2-2
V gene: TRBV3-1
clone size: NA
CDR3 protein: ASSPRDRFGELF

J gene: TRBJ1-1
V gene: TRBV10-3
clone size: NA
CDR3 protein: AISGAGNGAF

J gene: TRBJ2-5
V gene: TRBV3-1
clone size: few
CDR3 protein: ASSIQDREETQY

J gene: TRBJ1-1
V gene: TRBV12-3/TRBV12-4
clone size: many
CDR3 protein: ASSKWDGGTEAF

J gene: TRBJ2-1
V gene: TRBV7-9
clone size: NA
CDR3 protein: ASSLVSGGSMSYNEQF

J gene: TRBJ2-2
V gene: TRBV5-1
clone size: NA
CDR3 protein: ASSLIENTGELF

J gene: TRBJ2-7
V gene: TRBV7-9
clone size: few
CDR3 protein: ASSSWPGTSSYEQY

J gene: TRBJ1-6
V gene: TRBV7-2
clone size: NA
CDR3 protein: ASSQDRGTGSPLH

J gene: TRBJ2-1
V gene: TRBV6-1
clone size: NA
CDR3 protein: ASNLSGRAYNEQF

J gene: TRBJ2-4
V gene: TRBV6-5
clone size: few
CDR3 protein: ASSYSSQGKNIQY

J gene: TRBJ1-3
V gene: TRBV5-1
clone size: NA
CDR3 protein: ASSSLGQGSANTIY

J gene: TRBJ1-5
V gene: TRBV29-1
clone size: NA
CDR3 protein: SVSQGGSNQPQH

J gene: TRBJ2-3
V gene: TRBV7-8
clone size: NA
CDR3 protein: ASSRGLAGVTDTQY

J gene: TRBJ1-5
V gene: TRBV19
clone size: NA
CDR3 protein: ASGGQIYQPQH

J gene: TRBJ2-5
V gene: TRBV2
clone size: few
CDR3 protein: ASSEETQY

J gene: TRBJ1-2
V gene: TRBV5-1
clone size: NA
CDR3 protein: ASSLASKATGGLNYGYT

J gene: TRBJ2-7
V gene: TRBV7-2
clone size: NA
CDR3 protein: ASSSRGVEQY

J gene: TRBJ2-3
V gene: TRBV7-2
clone size: medium-sized
CDR3 protein: ASSLDYLSTDTQY

J gene: TRBJ1-1
V gene: TRBV6-1
clone size: many
CDR3 protein: ASSEDRGDTEAF

J gene: TRBJ2-3
V gene: TRBV5-1
clone size: many
CDR3 protein: ASSLAAGGLDTQY

J gene: TRBJ1-2
V gene: TRBV18
clone size: NA
CDR3 protein: ASSPWDRDVTGGYT

J gene: TRBJ1-5
V gene: TRBV6-1
clone size: NA
CDR3 protein: ASIPDREQPQH

J gene: TRBJ2-7
V gene: TRBV12-3/TRBV12-4
clone size: NA
CDR3 protein: ASSLERASEQY

J gene: TRBJ1-1
V gene: TRBV15
clone size: few
CDR3 protein: ATSRVRPSEAF

J gene: TRBJ2-5
V gene: TRBV7-8
clone size: NA
CDR3 protein: ASSSSIPSWQETQY

J gene: TRBJ1-6
V gene: TRBV6-5
clone size: NA
CDR3 protein: ASSWDSNNSPLH

J gene: TRBJ2-7
V gene: TRBV20-1
clone size: NA
CDR3 protein: SAPLSDHPTSEQY

J gene: TRBJ1-4
V gene: TRBV20-1
clone size: few
CDR3 protein: RADIGGYNEKLF

J gene: TRBJ1-1
V gene: TRBV5-1
clone size: NA
CDR3 protein: ASSLEPSRDTEAF

J gene: TRBJ2-3
V gene: TRBV6-1
clone size: many
CDR3 protein: ASTPPGHGLGTQY

J gene: TRBJ1-5
V gene: TRBV27
clone size: few
CDR3 protein: ASSWDSYQPQH

J gene: TRBJ2-7
V gene: TRBV2
clone size: few
CDR3 protein: ASSAREVVNHYYEQY

J gene: TRBJ2-1
V gene: TRBV6-2/TRBV6-3
clone size: once
CDR3 protein: ASSRGHGFAISYNEQF

J gene: TRBJ2-1
V gene: TRBV6-2/TRBV6-3
clone size: NA
CDR3 protein: ASSSLAGSF

J gene: TRBJ1-2
V gene: TRBV12-3/TRBV12-4
clone size: many
CDR3 protein: ASSFRSYGYT

J gene: TRBJ1-1
V gene: TRBV20-1
clone size: NA
CDR3 protein: RIHPNTGQPSNTKAF

J gene: TRBJ1-2
V gene: TRBV5-1
clone size: NA
CDR3 protein: ASSPGGFDYGYT

J gene: TRBJ1-4
V gene: TRBV25-1
clone size: NA
CDR3 protein: ASSASTGFDEKLF

J gene: TRBJ1-1
V gene: TRBV5-5
clone size: NA
CDR3 protein: ASSPGTLWAEAF

J gene: TRBJ1-4
V gene: TRBV4-3
clone size: many
CDR3 protein: ASSQVPQGDEKLF

J gene: TRBJ2-4
V gene: TRBV20-1
clone size: NA
CDR3 protein: SAPSPTSSSIQY

J gene: TRBJ2-7
V gene: TRBV7-2
clone size: many
CDR3 protein: ASSSGPNYEQY

J gene: TRBJ2-5
V gene: TRBV5-1
clone size: NA
CDR3 protein: ASSPSGGSETQY

J gene: TRBJ1-3
V gene: TRBV9
clone size: few
CDR3 protein: ASSVGNTIY

J gene: TRBJ2-3
V gene: TRBV27
clone size: few
CDR3 protein: ASSLWAGRTDTQY

J gene: TRBJ1-2
V gene: TRBV7-8
clone size: NA
CDR3 protein: ASSLGRASNYGYT

J gene: TRBJ2-3
V gene: TRBV4-1
clone size: NA
CDR3 protein: ASSHWGRTRTTDTQY